The source of this T cell receptor beta chain is a study of shared clonotypes between healthy human individuals. Study results and limitations: It was only blood that was sampled, and tissue repertoires likely differ.

At a deep level, the assay was run. Clones were read by immunoSEQ multiplex PCR, and TCRdb kept only the in-frame ones, dropping some. The sample holds 500,000 to 650,000 clones, around 77% seen once. Details on this clone: Its antigen remains unidentified.

Looked up from germline, CDR1 is SNHLY and CDR2 is FYNNEI. V shed 6 bases, J shed 2 bases, and the junction held 7 bases outside the gene matches. The CDR3 length is 14 residues. The sequence was collected from a woman in her thirties or forties in good health. Some clones in this sample may be carry-over from other donors' samples. Sequencing used PBMCs. V usage is TRBV2 and J usage is TRBJ2-7; 7 nucleotides match TRBD1. The CDR3 protein is CASRPDRSTYEQYF. In nucleotides, the CDR3 is TGTGCCAGCAGACCGGACAGGAGCACCTACGAGCAGTACTTC.